A single sample is the source of the 26 T cell receptor beta chains below, sequenced in a study of T cells in Graves' hyperthyroidism and ophthalmopathy (dated by TCRdb to between 2018 and 2020). The library was built by means of multiplex PCR. The reads were generated on an Illumina HiSeq 2000. TCR beta CDR3 regions were amplified from RNA transcripts. A first-round RT-PCR of the TCR CDR3 used the HTBI primer set with the Qiagen OneStep RT-PCR kit. TCRdb's own reprocessing of the public reads used fastp at Q25 and MiXCR and kept productive beta chains. Each CDR3 protein gets just one entry, which takes the most common genes and DNA from the rows behind it. Within this sample are 350,000 or so distinct CDR3 sequences, with 15% to 20% of them counted one time only. The ten largest clones take up around 15% of the sample. Source material: blood. These TCRs come from a woman between 40 and 50 years old with Graves' ophthalmopathy.

Many counts were recorded for this clonotype. V usage is TRBV5-1 and J usage is TRBJ2-5; the match to TRBD1 covers 11 bases. The CDR3 runs to 16 residues. CDR1 and CDR2 from the germline V gene are SGHRS and YFSETQ. V lost 4 bases to trimming and J lost 2 bases; unmatched junction nucleotides: 7. The CDR3 protein is CASSRPGQGEQETQYF. The CDR3 coding sequence is TGCGCCAGCAGCCGCCCGGGACAGGGGGAGCAAGAGACCCAGTACTTC.

This clonotype was seen at least ten times. The rearrangement uses TRBV27 and TRBJ2-7, with D uncertain. V lost 8 bases and J 3 bases, leaving 2 bases between the germline ends. This CDR3 has 9 amino acids. The germline gives CDR1 MNHEY, CDR2 SMNVEV (reference sequence). The CDR3 DNA follows: TGTGCCAGCCTCTACGAGCAGTACTTC. Translated, it gives CASLYEQYF.

This clonotype appeared a single time. The chain carries TRBV6-2 or TRBV6-3 and TRBJ2-7; 13 bases are shared with TRBD2. The J segment lost 2 bases and the V segment lost 5 bases, leaving 6 bases of the junction unmatched. Per the germline V gene, CDR1 is MNHEY and CDR2 is SVGEGT. The CDR3 has 16 residues. CDR3 sequence: CASSHGTSGAAYEQYF. For the CDR3, the DNA is TGTGCCAGCAGTCACGGGACTAGCGGGGCCGCCTACGAGCAGTACTTC.

This clonotype was observed at least ten times. The genes are TRBV12-3 or TRBV12-4 and TRBJ2-7; 8 bases align to TRBD2. J was trimmed by 2 bases and V by 9 bases; bases with no gene match: 3. The CDR3 is made up of 12 amino acids. CDR3 DNA: TGTGCCAGTGGGGGACTAGCCTACGAGCAGTACTTC. Translation: CASGGLAYEQYF.

This clonotype has ten or more counts. The chain carries TRBV28 and TRBJ1-5; TRBD1 matches 12 bases. The CDR3 is 13 amino acids. Germline V CDR1 and CDR2: MDHEN, SYDVKM. The ends lost 11 bases at V and 6 bases at J; junction bases unmatched: 5. The CDR3 loop reads CALGTGGVQPQHF. The CDR3 DNA reads as TGTGCCTTAGGGACAGGGGGCGTTCAGCCCCAGCATTTT.

This clonotype was observed many times. The rearrangement uses TRBV6-2 or TRBV6-3 and TRBJ2-6, with 12 bases that match TRBD1. Germline trimming cut 8 bases from V and 2 bases from J; bases unmatched to any gene: 10. Germline CDR1 MNHEY, CDR2 SVGEGT. The CDR3 is 18 amino acids. CDR3 residues: CASSGDRGRLPGANVLTF. CDR3 nucleotide sequence: TGTGCCAGCTCAGGGGACAGGGGGCGTCTGCCTGGGGCCAACGTCCTGACTTTC.

This clonotype was detected many times. The genes are TRBV5-5 and TRBJ1-2; no firm D call. Per the germline V gene, CDR1 is SGHKS and CDR2 is YYEKEE (reference sequence). The V gene lost 0 bases and the J gene lost 2 bases, with 14 bases spanning the gap. CDR3 size: 16 residues. The CDR3 reads CASSLDLAGSNYGYTF. The DNA of the CDR3 is TGTGCCAGCAGCTTGGATCTCGCAGGCTCGAACTATGGCTACACCTTC.

This clonotype was seen repeatedly, ten times or more. The chain links TRBV12-3 or TRBV12-4 to TRBJ1-1, with D unresolved. The V end lost 6 bases, the J end lost 3 bases, and 11 bases lay between the germline ends. This CDR3 is built from 13 residues. In nucleotides, the CDR3 is TGTGCCAGCAGCCGGTTGGTCTACACTGAAGCTTTCTTT. This encodes CASSRLVYTEAFF.

This clonotype was recorded many times. J is TRBJ2-5 and V is TRBV27, with D possibly being TRBD2 (6 bases). Germline CDR1 is MNHEY and CDR2 is SMNVEV (reference sequence). Trimming pared 4 bases from V and 13 bases from J, leaving 19 bases between. CDR3 length: 13 residues. CDR3 coding DNA: TGTGCCAGCAGTTCGGGGGAGTCCCCGTTTCGGTACTTC. As protein: CASSSGESPFRYF.

At least ten counts were recorded for this clonotype. The chain recombines TRBV19 with TRBJ2-4; 7 positions match TRBD1. The V and J ends lost 4 bases and 8 bases, in that order; junction bases with no gene match: 5. The CDR3 is made up of 13 amino acids. From germline, CDR1 is LNHDA and CDR2 SQIVND (reference sequence). CDR3 protein: CASSTRQGDIQYF. As DNA, the CDR3 is TGTGCCAGTAGTACTCGACAGGGAGACATTCAGTACTTC.

This clonotype was observed at least ten times. This sequence joins TRBV6-5 and TRBJ2-2, with 8 bases identical to TRBD1. V shed 6 bases and J 6 bases; nucleotides not matched to a gene: 6. The germline CDR1 and CDR2 sequences are MNHEY and SVGAGI. The CDR3 length is 14 residues. The CDR3 nucleotides are TGTGCCAGCAGACTTCTACAGGGGGCCGGGGAGCTGTTTTTT. This sequence encodes CASRLLQGAGELFF.

This clonotype has ten or more counts. The V gene is TRBV11-2, the J gene TRBJ1-2; D gene ambiguous. Germline values: CDR1 SGHAT, CDR2 FQNNGV. The ends were cut back, 4 bases at V and 4 bases at J, with 13 bases in the middle. The CDR3 has 14 amino acids. As DNA, the CDR3 is TGTGCCAGCAGCTCACTCGGGAACGTCTATGGCTACACCTTC. This codes for CASSSLGNVYGYTF.

The chain uses TRBV28 and TRBJ1-5; tentative D call: TRBD1 (6 bases). The CDR3 length is 14 residues. Trimming stripped 6 bases from V and 11 bases from J, with 20 bases between. Germline lookup yields CDR1 MDHEN and CDR2 SYDVKM. The CDR3 DNA reads as TGTGCCAGCAGAAGTACCGGGACAATCCCTACCCAGCATTTT. This codes for CASRSTGTIPTQHF.

The table lists this clonotype with many counts. The junction shows a germline mismatch at one end, possibly a read error. This chain uses TRBV5-1 with TRBJ2-7; 11 bases are a match to TRBD2. Germline loops: CDR1 SGHRS, CDR2 YFSETQ. This CDR3 has 15 amino acids. The CDR3: CASSLGGTSGYEQYF. The CDR3 coding sequence is TGTGCCAGCAGCTTAGGCGGGACTAGCGGTTACGAGCAGTACTTC.

This chain uses TRBV29-1 with TRBJ2-2, with D tentatively TRBD1 (5 bases). Between the trimmed V and J ends, which lost 4 bases and 1 base, there was a span of 13 bases. CDR1 is SQVTM and CDR2 is ANQGSEA in the germline V gene. CDR3 length: 15 amino acids. The CDR3 DNA is TGCAGCGTTGCCGACAGAAGAAAGAACACCGGGGAGCTGTTTTTT. Its translation: CSVADRRKNTGELFF.

This clonotype was found many times. In DNA, the CDR3 is TGTGCCAGCAGCTCCGACCCGCTTGGGGCGGGAGGGCCTGGGGATACGCAGTATTTT. Translated: CASSSDPLGAGGPGDTQYF. The rearrangement joins TRBV7-1 to TRBJ2-3; 9 bases line up with TRBD2. TRBV7-1 is filed as an ORF, its function uncertain. Germline trimming cut 3 bases from V and 6 bases from J; bases unmatched to any gene: 19. The CDR3 runs 19 residues.

This clonotype was detected ten times or more. The CDR3 loop is CASSSPGAKNIQYF. The CDR3 nucleotides read TGTGCCAGCAGTTCGCCCGGGGCCAAAAACATTCAGTACTTC. V is TRBV12-3 or TRBV12-4 and J is TRBJ2-4; D gene uncertain. The V end was cut by 4 bases, the J end by 1 base, with 8 bases between. The CDR3 runs 14 residues.

This clonotype was observed many times. CDR3 bases: TGTGCCAGCAGCTTAGCACTGAACAAAAAAGAGACCCAGTACTTC. It encodes CASSLALNKKETQYF. The V and J genes are TRBV7-8 and TRBJ2-5, with unresolved D. The V gene's germline CDR1 is SGHVS and CDR2 FQNEAQ. The V and J ends lost 0 bases and 3 bases respectively, with 11 bases between them. The CDR3 has 15 amino acids. The full variable domain, completed using reference TRBV7-8 and TRBJ2-5, is GAGVSQSPRYKVAKRGQDVALRCDPISGHVSLFWYQQALGQGPEFLTYFQNEAQLDKSGLPSDRFFAERPEGSVSTLKIQRTQQEDSAVYLCASSLALNKKETQYFGPGTRLLVL.

The sample holds many counts of this clonotype. The chain uses TRBV2 and TRBJ2-2, with D unclear. The CDR3 sequence is 14 residues long. From germline, CDR1 is SNHLY and CDR2 FYNNEI. The V end was cut by 0 bases, the J end by 6 bases, with 8 bases between. CDR3 residues: CASSEASWAGELFF. The DNA of the CDR3 is TGTGCCAGCAGTGAAGCTAGTTGGGCCGGGGAGCTGTTTTTT.

This clonotype was recorded many times. The rearrangement uses TRBV6-5 and TRBJ2-5; D not certain. V was pared by 0 bases and J by 5 bases, with 16 bases between. This CDR3 spans 16 amino acids. CDR1 and CDR2 from the germline V gene are MNHEY and SVGAGI. The CDR3 protein is CASSYSSQLGMETQYF. The CDR3 nucleotides read TGTGCCAGCAGTTACTCAAGCCAACTTGGAATGGAGACCCAGTACTTC.

This clonotype was detected ten times or more. This chain uses TRBV7-8 with TRBJ2-7; D may match TRBD1 or TRBD2 (5 bases each). This CDR3 is built from 15 residues. V was clipped by 3 bases and J by 4 bases, with 16 bases between them. From germline, CDR1 is SGHVS and CDR2 FQNEAQ. In nucleotides, the CDR3 is TGTGCCAGCAGCTTCCTGCCGGGGCGCGAATACGAGCAGTACTTC. Translated: CASSFLPGREYEQYF. Together with reference TRBV7-8 and TRBJ2-7, the CDR3 gives the full variable domain: GAGVSQSPRYKVAKRGQDVALRCDPISGHVSLFWYQQALGQGPEFLTYFQNEAQLDKSGLPSDRFFAERPEGSVSTLKIQRTQQEDSAVYLCASSFLPGREYEQYFGPGTRLTVT.

The table lists this clonotype with many counts. V gene TRBV19 combines with J gene TRBJ1-5, with D maybe TRBD1 (5 bases). Trimming removed 6 bases at V and 0 bases at J, with 12 bases between. Looked up from germline, CDR1 is LNHDA and CDR2 is SQIVND (reference sequence). This CDR3 is built from 15 residues. CDR3 residues: CASRPGRSSNQPQHF. For the CDR3, the DNA is TGTGCCAGTAGGCCGGGACGGTCTAGCAATCAGCCCCAGCATTTT.

This clonotype was counted at least ten times. The chain recombines TRBV5-1 with TRBJ2-7; 10 bases are shared with TRBD2. This CDR3 has 15 residues. V gave up 4 bases and J gave up 0 bases; unmatched junction bases: 4. Germline assignment: CDR1 SGHRS and CDR2 YFSETQ. This CDR3 reads CASSPLAGDSYEQYF. Written as DNA, the CDR3 is TGCGCCAGCAGCCCTCTAGCGGGGGACTCCTACGAGCAGTACTTC.

This clonotype was observed a few times. The CDR3 region is CASSTRGDYGYTF. Here the CDR3 DNA reads TGTGCCAGCTCTACTAGGGGTGACTATGGCTACACCTTC. This rearrangement joins TRBV6-1 to TRBJ1-2; D is possibly TRBD1 (5 bases). The CDR3 sequence is 13 residues long. Trimming stripped 8 bases from V and 3 bases from J, with 13 bases between. From germline, CDR1 is MNHNS and CDR2 SASEGT.

This clonotype came up a few times. J is TRBJ1-5 and V is TRBV6-2 or TRBV6-3; D possibly corresponds to TRBD1 (5 bases). Trimming cost V 5 bases and J 4 bases, with 21 bases left between them. Germline V gives CDR1 MNHEY, CDR2 SVGEGT. CDR3 length equals 17 residues. As DNA, the CDR3 is TGTGCCAGCAGTCGAGGGACTCGTGGAGGTGGTAATCAGCCCCAGCATTTT. It is translated as CASSRGTRGGGNQPQHF.

The table lists this clonotype with a few counts. The rearrangement links TRBV6-2 or TRBV6-3 to TRBJ1-1, with a weak D call TRBD1 (6 bases). The germline V gene has CDR1 MNHEY and CDR2 SVGEGT. The V gene lost 6 bases and the J gene lost 5 bases, with 13 bases spanning the gap. The CDR3 has 13 amino acids. CDR3 in amino acids: CASRQGRGTEAFF. The CDR3 DNA sequence: TGTGCCAGCAGGCAGGGGAGGGGGACTGAAGCTTTCTTT.